One and the same sample provided the 20 T cell receptor beta chains below, sequenced in a study of STAT5B mutations in CD4+ large granular lymphocyte leukemia (dated by TCRdb to between 2021 and 2023). Library creation used the immunoSEQ multiplex PCR assay. The table was pulled from immuneACCESS by TCRdb, which kept in-frame rearrangements only. Such tables lose some clones; where checked, under half of the loss comes from unresolved V genes, and the rest has no known cause. The sample table holds 40,000 or so clones, of which over 70% were seen once. Together, the top ten hold approximately 0.6% of the sample. The sample consisted of CD4+ T cells from blood buffy coats. These receptors were collected from a human donor in good health.

This clone appeared once. V is TRBV5-1 and J is TRBJ2-1; weak D call: TRBD2 (7 bases). The V gene's germline CDR1 is SGHRS and CDR2 YFSETQ. CDR3 size: 16 residues. V was trimmed by 4 bases and J by 6 bases, leaving 20 bases between them. In DNA form, the CDR3 reads TGCGCCAGCAGCCCCGGGGGCGGGAGAGAAGCCAATGAGCAGTTCTTC. Protein sequence: CASSPGGGREANEQFF. Drawing the rest from reference TRBV5-1 and TRBJ2-1, the complete variable domain is KAGVTQTPRYLIKTRGQQVTLSCSPISGHRSVSWYQQTPGQGLQFLFEYFSETQRNKGNFPGRFSGRQFSNSRSEMNVSTLELGDSALYLCASSPGGGREANEQFFGPGTRLTVL.

V usage is TRBV18 and J usage is TRBJ2-5; D uncertain. This CDR3 is built from 13 residues. Trimming pared 3 bases from V and 1 base from J, leaving 6 bases between. Germline CDR1 reads KGHSH; CDR2 reads LQKENI. The CDR3 nucleotides are TGTGCCAGCTCACCGGGGTCCCAAGAGACCCAGTACTTC. Protein: CASSPGSQETQYF.

This clone was observed a few times. The CDR3 here is CASSQSSGAYNEQFF. The CDR3 DNA is TGTGCCAGCAGCCAATCTAGCGGGGCTTACAATGAGCAGTTCTTC. The V call is TRBV14, the J call TRBJ2-1, with 9 bases that match TRBD2. The junction had 3 bases not matched to a gene; V was cut back by 2 bases and J by 4 bases. The CDR3 has 15 residues. The germline gives CDR1 SGHDN, CDR2 FVKESK.

The DNA for the CDR3 is TGTGCCAGCAGCCCTCTTGGGACTCCCAGGCAGAACACTGAAGCTTTCTTT. Protein: CASSPLGTPRQNTEAFF. This sequence joins TRBV7-9 and TRBJ1-1; TRBD1 is a possible D gene (5 bases). Between the trimmed V and J ends, which lost 5 bases and 1 base, there was a span of 20 bases. CDR1 is SEHNR, CDR2 FQNEAQ, per germline (reference sequence). This CDR3 has 17 residues.

The chain is built from TRBV9 and TRBJ1-2; TRBD1 is a possible D gene (6 bases). Per the germline V gene, CDR1 is SGDLS and CDR2 is YYNGEE. The germline V and J ends were trimmed by 3 bases and 2 bases, with 14 bases remaining between them. This CDR3 is built from 15 residues. CDR3 bases: TGTGCCAGCAGCGCCTCGGACAGTAAAAACTATGGCTACACCTTC. This gives the protein CASSASDSKNYGYTF.

The chain uses TRBV6-5 and TRBJ2-3; maybe TRBD1 (7 bases). The CDR3 is 16 amino acids. The V end was cut by 1 base, the J end by 4 bases, with 15 bases between. From germline, CDR1 is MNHEY and CDR2 SVGAGI. In nucleotides, the CDR3 is TGTGCCAGCAGTTACTTACGACAGGGAGGTCCAGATACGCAGTATTTT. Protein product: CASSYLRQGGPDTQYF.

This clone came up a few times. The rearrangement uses TRBV5-6 and TRBJ1-5, with TRBD1 identical over 8 bases. This CDR3 spans 15 amino acids. The V gene's germline CDR1 is SGHDT and CDR2 YYEEEE. The J segment lost 5 bases and the V segment lost 4 bases, leaving 8 bases of the junction unmatched. The CDR3: CASSMDRALDQPQHF. The CDR3 coding sequence is TGTGCCAGCAGCATGGACAGGGCGCTGGATCAGCCCCAGCATTTT.

The rearrangement links TRBV2 to TRBJ2-1; possible D gene TRBD2, 5 bases. The CDR3 sequence is 13 residues long. V was pared by 7 bases and J by 5 bases, with 12 bases between. Germline V CDR1 and CDR2: SNHLY, FYNNEI. The CDR3 sequence: CASKPGNNNEQFF. The CDR3, as DNA: TGTGCCAGCAAACCGGGGAATAACAATGAGCAGTTCTTC.

Remarks on this clone: The junction and the germline gene differ at one end; a read error may be behind it. The chain links TRBV7-7 to TRBJ1-3; D uncertain. Germline V gene sequence: CDR1 SSHAT, CDR2 FNYEAQ (reference sequence). The CDR3 sequence is 15 residues long. The DNA for the CDR3 is TGTGCTAGCAGCTTAGATGGCAGCCCTGGAAACACCATATATTTT. Its translation is CASSLDGSPGNTIYF.

This CDR3 is CAIMDRTLGTGELFF. The CDR3 DNA is TGTGCCATCATGGACAGGACCCTGGGGACCGGGGAGCTGTTTTTT. This chain connects TRBV10-3 to TRBJ2-2, with 7 bases that match TRBD1. Germline assignment: CDR1 ENHRY and CDR2 SYGVKD. The CDR3 has 15 residues. Trimming took 7 bases from V and 5 from J; bases not matched to a gene: 10.

V is TRBV30 and J is TRBJ2-2; D might be TRBD1 (5 bases). Trimming pared 1 base from V and 3 bases from J, leaving 9 bases between. The CDR3 is 14 amino acids. Germline V lookup: CDR1 GTSNPN, CDR2 SVGIG (reference sequence). This CDR3 is CAWSGDSHTGELFF. In nucleotides, the CDR3 is TGTGCCTGGAGTGGTGACAGTCACACCGGGGAGCTGTTTTTT.

This sequence joins TRBV7-2 and TRBJ2-1, with 8 bases fitting TRBD2. Germline V gene data show CDR1 as SGHTA and CDR2 as FQGNSA. Trimming removed 6 bases from V and 5 bases from J; junction bases left unmatched: 9. The CDR3 contains 15 residues. As DNA, the CDR3 is TGTGCCAGCAGTCCTAGCGGGCGGGACCACAATGAGCAGTTCTTC. Its translation is CASSPSGRDHNEQFF.

The J gene is TRBJ2-3, the V gene TRBV11-2, with unresolved D. The CDR3 is 13 amino acids. The germline CDR1 and CDR2 sequences are SGHAT and FQNNGV. The V end was cut by 1 base, the J end by 5 bases, with 7 bases between. The CDR3 reads CASSLGLVDTQYF. The CDR3 region has the DNA TGTGCCAGCAGCTTAGGACTTGTAGATACGCAGTATTTT.

This rearrangement joins TRBV7-9 to TRBJ2-4; possibly TRBD2 for D (6 bases). Per germline, CDR1 SEHNR and CDR2 FQNEAQ (reference sequence). The germline V and J ends were trimmed by 5 bases and 1 base, with 12 bases remaining between them. This CDR3 spans 15 amino acids. The CDR3 here is CASSTLAAAKNIQYF. The CDR3, as DNA: TGTGCCAGCAGCACACTAGCCGCCGCCAAAAACATTCAGTACTTC. The full variable domain, in which reference TRBV7-9 and TRBJ2-4 provide the parts outside the CDR3, is DTGVSQNPRHKITKRGQNVTFRCDPISEHNRLYWYRQTLGQGPEFLTYFQNEAQLEKSRLLSDRFSAERPKGSFSTLEIQRTEQGDSAMYLCASSTLAAAKNIQYFGAGTRLSVL.

In DNA, the CDR3 is TGTGCCAGCAGCCCTCTCGGCGCTTACGAGCAGTACTTC. This sequence encodes CASSPLGAYEQYF. The chain carries TRBV5-4 and TRBJ2-5; D uncertain. TRBJ2-7 explains the end of the DNA better; the J call may be wrong. This CDR3 has 13 amino acids. Per germline, CDR1 SGHNT and CDR2 YYREEE (reference sequence).

This chain uses TRBV19 with TRBJ2-7; maybe TRBD1 (5 bases). The length of the CDR3 is 16 residues. Germline CDR1 reads LNHDA; CDR2 reads SQIVND (reference sequence). V lost 2 bases, J lost 3 bases, and 17 bases lay in between. CDR3 region: CASSIRVAGINYEQYF. Here the CDR3 DNA reads TGTGCCAGTAGTATACGAGTGGCAGGGATAAACTACGAGCAGTACTTC.

This clone was counted a few times. The rearrangement joins TRBV27 to TRBJ1-5; no reliable D call. The CDR3 totals 13 residues. CDR1 and CDR2 (germline): MNHEY, SMNVEV (reference sequence). V lost 2 bases, J lost 5 bases, and 7 bases lay in between. CDR3 bases: TGTGCCAGCAGTTTAGATGGATATCAGCCCCAGCATTTT. This codes for CASSLDGYQPQHF.

The chain uses TRBV29-1 and TRBJ1-1; D gene ambiguous. CDR1 and CDR2 from the germline V gene are SQVTM and ANQGSEA. The CDR3 spans 12 residues. V lost 4 bases and J lost 5, with 11 bases in between. Written as DNA, the CDR3 is TGCAGCGTTGTCACCATATCAACTGAAGCTTTCTTT. It is translated as CSVVTISTEAFF.

The rearrangement links TRBV30 to TRBJ2-3; 9 bases are shared with TRBD2. This CDR3 contains 16 residues. Trimming removed 1 base from V and 8 bases from J; junction bases left unmatched: 13. Germline V gene lookup returns CDR1 GTSNPN and CDR2 SVGIG (reference sequence). In DNA form, the CDR3 reads TGTGCCTGGAGTGAGGACATAGCGGGAGAGGGGGCTACGCAGTATTTT. Its translation is CAWSEDIAGEGATQYF.

This clone was counted only a few times. Germline is not matched at one junction end, which may reflect a read error. The chain joins TRBV19 to TRBJ2-7, with TRBD1 as a possible D gene (5 bases). The CDR3 runs to 11 residues. The germline V gene has CDR1 LNHDA and CDR2 SQIVND (reference sequence). CDR3 coding DNA: TGTGCCAGTAGTATGGGCGGCAGGGTGGACTTC. It yields the protein CASSMGGRVDF.